This is a list of T cell receptor beta chains from one sample in a study of T-cell reconstitution after alpha-beta-depleted transplantation in children. In TCRdb, the PCR reads were re-called with MiXCR into one record per CDR3 protein. Among about 580,000 distinct CDR3 sequences, roughly 23% were seen once, and the ten largest hold around 14%. The material was PBMCs, mostly from graft donor cells, obtained 360 days after TCRalphabeta/CD19-depleted stem cell transplant. Receptor source: a boy in the first two years of life who had a stem cell transplant for acute myeloid leukemia, so the T cells may come from the graft donor. Each CDR3 is given with its conserved first and last residue. The D gene is left open where the match is weak.

V gene,D gene,CDR3 length,CDR3 protein
TRBV28,NA,18,CASSLRPWTASNTGELFF
TRBV6-1,NA,16,CASTPTTGNSRNEQFF
TRBV5-1,TRBD1,13,CASSPGQGDGYTF
TRBV12-3/TRBV12-4,TRBD2,15,CASSYSGGAYNEQFF
TRBV11-2,NA,16,CASSRFGSRDTGELFF
TRBV5-6,TRBD1,13,CASSWWGTGGWFF
TRBV20-1,TRBD1,21,CSARLLSGTELENLKNTEAFF
TRBV7-2,NA,14,CASSFTDGANVLTF
TRBV20-1,NA,13,CSARDRGPHGYTF
TRBV10-3,TRBD2,14,CAIRRTSGVDEQFF
TRBV7-2,TRBD2,16,CASSLDGLASTGELFF
TRBV6-6,NA,13,CASKNLLYNEQFF
TRBV6-1,NA,15,CASSWGASFSETQYF
TRBV5-1,NA,14,CASDRGGAGNEQFF
TRBV15,NA,17,CATSKPTGALGPDTQYF
TRBV20-1,NA,13,CSARGTRYYGYTF
TRBV5-5,TRBD1,13,CASSSTGTGEQFF
TRBV30,TRBD1,13,CAWKKGAAGELFF
TRBV6-5,NA,15,CASSSYYSGANVLTF
TRBV20-1,TRBD1,14,CSARDLVAGGEAFF
TRBV7-6,TRBD2,16,CASSLVGSGGQETQYF
TRBV28,TRBD1,16,CASSTRTGGTYNEQFF
TRBV29-1,TRBD1,14,CSVGGRQGSTEAFF
TRBV4-3,NA,13,CASSRRTDNEQFF
TRBV20-1,TRBD2,16,CSAYPHRAGITDTQYF
TRBV15,TRBD1,14,CATSSWTGAYEQYF
TRBV20-1,NA,11,CSAGTTYEQYF